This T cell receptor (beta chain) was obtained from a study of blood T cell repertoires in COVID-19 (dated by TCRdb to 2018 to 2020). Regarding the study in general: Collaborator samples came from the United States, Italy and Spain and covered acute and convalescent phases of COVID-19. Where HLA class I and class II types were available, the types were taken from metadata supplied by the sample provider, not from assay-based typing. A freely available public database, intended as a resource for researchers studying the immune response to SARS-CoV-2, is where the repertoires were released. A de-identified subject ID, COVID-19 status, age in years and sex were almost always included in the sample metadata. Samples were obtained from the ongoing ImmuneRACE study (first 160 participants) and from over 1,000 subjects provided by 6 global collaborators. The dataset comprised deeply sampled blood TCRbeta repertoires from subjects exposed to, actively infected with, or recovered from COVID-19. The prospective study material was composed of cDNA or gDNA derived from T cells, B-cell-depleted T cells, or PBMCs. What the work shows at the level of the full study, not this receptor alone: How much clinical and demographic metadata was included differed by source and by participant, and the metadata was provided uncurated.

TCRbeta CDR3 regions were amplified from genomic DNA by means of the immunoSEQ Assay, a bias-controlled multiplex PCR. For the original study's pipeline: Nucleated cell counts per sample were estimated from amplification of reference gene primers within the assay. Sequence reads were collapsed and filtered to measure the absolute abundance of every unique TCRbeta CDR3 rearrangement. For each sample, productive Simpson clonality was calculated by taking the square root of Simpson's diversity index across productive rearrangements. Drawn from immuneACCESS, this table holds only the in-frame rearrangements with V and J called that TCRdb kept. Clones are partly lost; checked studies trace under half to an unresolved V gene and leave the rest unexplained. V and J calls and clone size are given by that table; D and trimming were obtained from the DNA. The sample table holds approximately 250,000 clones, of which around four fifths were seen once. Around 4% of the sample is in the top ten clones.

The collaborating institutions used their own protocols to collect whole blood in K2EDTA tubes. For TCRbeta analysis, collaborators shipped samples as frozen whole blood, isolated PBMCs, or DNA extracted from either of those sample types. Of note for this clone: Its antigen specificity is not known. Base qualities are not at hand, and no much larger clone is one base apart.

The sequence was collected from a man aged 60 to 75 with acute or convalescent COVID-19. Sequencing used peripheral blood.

In nucleotides, the sequence is TGCGCCAGCAGCCAACTTAACATTCCCGAGAGGGAAAAACTGTTTTTT. It specifies CASSQLNIPEREKLFF. This chain joins TRBV4-1 to TRBJ1-4; confidence is insufficient to name the D gene. Trimming costs V 2 bases and J 8 bases, and their ends lie 18 bases apart. The CDR3 spans 16 residues, from the cysteine through the phenylalanine. Just the 48-base CDR3 DNA is kept, in frame starting at base 1. The germline V gene specifies MGHRA as CDR1 and YSYEKL as CDR2.